Following are 26 T cell receptor beta chains from one sample sequenced in a study of cytomegalovirus exposure and HLA in healthy donors. Amplification used 60 Vbeta primers and 13 Jbeta primers. The method was immunoSEQ multiplex PCR; TCRdb's version includes in-frame clones alone and lacks a portion of them. The sample contains tens of thousands of clones, 7.5% to 8.5% of which appear only once. The sample was PBMCs. The receptors were sampled from a man in his fifties in good health and CMV-seronegative.

This clone occurred a few times. This chain links TRBV4-1 with TRBJ2-7; TRBD2 aligns across 13 bases. The length of the CDR3 is 18 residues. Germline values: CDR1 MGHRA, CDR2 YSYEKL. After removal of 4 bases from V and 3 bases from J, the junction contained 12 bases not matched to a gene. CDR3 nucleotide sequence: TGCGCCAGCAGCCGAGAACTAGCGGGAGGGATCGGACTCTACGAGCAGTACTTC. The encoded protein is CASSRELAGGIGLYEQYF.

This clone was detected a few times. For the CDR3, the DNA is TGTGCCAGCAGCTTAGCCGCCAAAGCGGGATCATTAAACTACGAGCAGTACTTC. Protein product: CASSLAAKAGSLNYEQYF. This rearrangement joins TRBV11-2 to TRBJ2-7; TRBD2 agrees at 7 bases. CDR3 length: 18 residues. Trimming removed 1 base from V and 3 bases from J; junction bases left unmatched: 15. CDR1 and CDR2 (germline): SGHAT, FQNNGV.

Remarks on this clone: This sample includes further DNA sequences coding for the same CDR3. The chain uses TRBV6-4 and TRBJ2-1, with TRBD1 matching over 12 bases. Unmatched junction bases numbered 4, after V lost 5 bases and J lost 8 bases. This CDR3 contains 14 residues. In germline, CDR1 is MRHNA, CDR2 SNTAGT. For the CDR3, the DNA is TGTGCCAGCAGTTCAGGGACAGGGGGCGATGAGCAGTTCTTC. Translation: CASSSGTGGDEQFF.

V usage is TRBV2 and J usage is TRBJ2-2, with 7 bases lining up with TRBD1. The length of the CDR3 is 15 residues. CDR1 is SNHLY, CDR2 FYNNEI, per germline. Trimming cost V 1 base and J 3 bases; bases outside gene matches: 2. CDR3 sequence (DNA): TGTGCCAGCAGTGAAGGGACAGGTTACACCGGGGAGCTGTTTTTT. This sequence encodes CASSEGTGYTGELFF.

This clone was observed a handful of times. This sequence joins TRBV10-3 and TRBJ2-5; TRBD1 might be the D (5 bases). V was shortened by 3 bases and J by 3 bases, with 11 bases between the two germline ends. Germline loops: CDR1 ENHRY, CDR2 SYGVKD. The CDR3 runs 14 residues. The CDR3 sequence: CAISDSPGKETQYF. CDR3 in DNA: TGTGCCATCAGTGATTCGCCAGGGAAAGAGACCCAGTACTTC.

This clone was counted only a few times. The chain carries TRBV6-5 and TRBJ1-6, with TRBD1 matching 8 bases. Germline loops: CDR1 MNHEY, CDR2 SVGAGI. This CDR3 is built from 15 residues. The trim removed 5 bases at V and 9 bases at J, leaving 9 bases unmatched. CDR3 sequence: CASSGGAGGFSPLHF. The CDR3 bases are TGTGCCAGCAGTGGGGGGGCAGGGGGCTTTTCACCCCTCCACTTT.

This clone was detected only a few times. The chain uses TRBV28 and TRBJ1-2, with D tentatively TRBD1 (6 bases). Germline V lookup: CDR1 MDHEN, CDR2 SYDVKM. This CDR3 comprises 13 residues. Trimming took off 2 bases at V and 8 bases at J, with 12 bases between the two ends. The CDR3 bases are TGTGCCAGCAGTTTAGAGTGGGGACACGGCTACACCTTC. The encoded protein is CASSLEWGHGYTF.

There are a few counts of this clone. The chain's CDR3 is CASRPQGVEAFF. CDR3 sequence (DNA): TGTGCCAGCAGGCCACAGGGGGTTGAAGCTTTCTTT. The chain carries TRBV2 and TRBJ1-1; 8 nucleotides match TRBD1. Germline loops: CDR1 SNHLY, CDR2 FYNNEI. The length of the CDR3 is 12 residues. The V gene end was trimmed by 6 bases and the J gene end by 7 bases; junction bases not matched to a gene: 4.

This chain joins TRBV7-3 and TRBJ2-3, with 10 bases that match TRBD2. The CDR3 runs to 15 residues. The germline CDR1 and CDR2 sequences are SGHTA and FQGTGA. V lost 4 bases and J lost 1; bases outside the gene matches: 2. The CDR3 coding sequence is TGTGCCAGCAGCTCCGGGACTAGCGGCACAGATACGCAGTATTTT. Translating gives CASSSGTSGTDTQYF.

V usage is TRBV5-5 and J usage is TRBJ2-2; the D is unclear. V shed 4 bases and J shed 6 bases, with 4 bases lying between them. The V gene's germline CDR1 is SGHKS and CDR2 YYEKEE (reference sequence). This CDR3 region has 11 residues. As DNA, the CDR3 is TGTGCCAGCAGCCTTTCCGGGGAGCTGTTTTTT. This codes for CASSLSGELFF.

The rearrangement uses TRBV30 and TRBJ1-2, with TRBD1 matching 7 bases. Germline CDR1 and CDR2: GTSNPN and SVGIG (reference sequence). Trimming took 5 bases from V and 8 from J; bases not matched to a gene: 8. The CDR3 has 12 residues. The CDR3 protein is CAWDTGDWGYTF. The CDR3, as DNA: TGTGCCTGGGATACAGGGGACTGGGGCTACACCTTC.

This clone was counted between two and nine times. V and J are TRBV28 and TRBJ1-5, with D possibly TRBD1 on 5 matching bases. The CDR3 is 16 residues long. Between the trimmed V and J ends, which lost 3 bases and 1 base, there was a span of 13 bases. Per the germline V gene, CDR1 is MDHEN and CDR2 is SYDVKM. Written as DNA, the CDR3 is TGTGCCAGCAGTTTCCCAGCAGGGCTGAGCAATCAGCCCCAGCATTTT. Translated, it gives CASSFPAGLSNQPQHF.

The V and J genes are TRBV5-6 and TRBJ2-1; 11 nucleotides align to TRBD2. The V gene end was trimmed by 0 bases and the J gene end by 7 bases; junction bases not matched to a gene: 6. The CDR3 sequence is 16 residues long. Germline V gene data show CDR1 as SGHDT and CDR2 as YYEEEE. The DNA for the CDR3 is TGTGCCAGCAGCTTGGCGGCTAGCGGGAGGATTAATGAGCAGTTCTTC. It encodes CASSLAASGRINEQFF.

The chain links TRBV27 to TRBJ2-7; the D gene is possibly TRBD1 (5 bases). V was trimmed by 4 bases and J by 2 bases, leaving 12 bases between them. This CDR3 has 14 residues. Germline CDR1 MNHEY, CDR2 SMNVEV (reference sequence). The CDR3 nucleotides are TGTGCCAGCAGTTCCCAGGGTTCGGCCTACGAGCAGTACTTC. Translation gives CASSSQGSAYEQYF.

V is TRBV7-6 and J is TRBJ2-1, with TRBD1 matching 7 bases. The V gene's germline CDR1 is SGHVS and CDR2 FNYEAQ. Losses at the gene ends were 5 bases for V and 0 bases for J; bases not matched to a gene: 7. This CDR3 comprises 16 residues. The CDR3 reads CASSLRDSFSYNEQFF. The CDR3 DNA sequence: TGTGCCAGCAGCCTCCGGGACAGCTTCTCCTACAATGAGCAGTTCTTC. The complete variable domain, with remaining parts taken from reference TRBV7-6 and TRBJ2-1, reads GAGVSQSPRYKVTKRGQDVALRCDPISGHVSLYWYRQALGQGPEFLTYFNYEAQQDKSGLPNDRFSAERPEGSISTLTIQRTEQRDSAMYRCASSLRDSFSYNEQFFGPGTRLTVL.

This chain connects TRBV5-1 to TRBJ1-1, with unresolved D. The CDR3 covers 13 residues. Germline CDR1 reads SGHRS; CDR2 reads YFSETQ. V shed 4 bases and J shed 12 bases, with 19 bases lying between them. CDR3 in amino acids: CASSPLSGTAPFF. CDR3 sequence (DNA): TGCGCCAGCAGCCCTTTATCGGGAACTGCACCTTTCTTT.

The rearrangement uses TRBV27 and TRBJ1-2; TRBD1 might be the D (6 bases). The CDR3 covers 14 residues. Germline V gene lookup returns CDR1 MNHEY and CDR2 SMNVEV (reference sequence). V gave up 8 bases and J gave up 4 bases, with 17 bases separating them. The CDR3, as DNA: TGTGCCAGCGGGGTCGGACAGCCGACCTATGGCTACACCTTC. Protein sequence: CASGVGQPTYGYTF.

In its sample, this clone was seen a few times. The J gene is TRBJ2-1, the V gene TRBV4-2, with 11 bases that match TRBD2. The CDR3 extends over 16 amino acids. Germline CDR1 reads LGHNA; CDR2 reads YNFKEQ. V shed 2 bases, J shed 6 bases, and the junction held 6 bases outside the gene matches. CDR3 protein: CASSQQLAGEGNEQFF. The DNA of the CDR3 is TGTGCCAGCAGCCAACAACTAGCGGGAGAGGGCAATGAGCAGTTCTTC.

The chain links TRBV6-1 to TRBJ2-7; TRBD2 aligns across 7 bases. Trimming took 7 bases from V and 4 from J; bases not matched to a gene: 13. Germline values: CDR1 MNHNS, CDR2 SASEGT. This CDR3 has 15 residues. DNA of the CDR3: TGTGCCAGCATTACTAGGCCGGGGGGAGGGTACGAGCAGTACTTC. Translating gives CASITRPGGGYEQYF.

Points on this clone: The sample carries other DNA sequences with the same CDR3. For the CDR3, the DNA is TGTGCCAGCAGTGAAATTCCCGGAGGAGAGACCCAGTACTTC. Its translation: CASSEIPGGETQYF. The J gene is TRBJ2-5, the V gene TRBV2; weak D call: TRBD2 (5 bases). The CDR3 is 14 amino acids. V was shortened by 2 bases and J by 4 bases, with 11 bases between the two germline ends. CDR1 is SNHLY, CDR2 FYNNEI, per germline.

This clone was picked up a small number of times. This rearrangement joins TRBV6-5 to TRBJ1-6; D gene ambiguous. This CDR3 spans 16 amino acids. Trimming took 2 bases from V and 4 from J, leaving 12 bases between them. Looked up from germline, CDR1 is MNHEY and CDR2 is SVGAGI. CDR3 region: CASSYERFTYNSPLHF. The CDR3 DNA is TGTGCCAGCAGTTACGAGCGATTTACTTATAATTCACCCCTCCACTTT.

This chain connects TRBV20-1 to TRBJ2-7; D is undetermined. Trimming removed 7 bases at V and 1 base at J, with 8 bases between. Germline CDR1 and CDR2: DFQATT and SNEGSKA (reference sequence). There are 11 residues in the CDR3. This CDR3 reads CSGQLSYEQYF. The CDR3 DNA reads as TGCAGTGGGCAGTTATCCTACGAGCAGTACTTC.

The rearrangement uses TRBV15 and TRBJ2-3; 11 nucleotides line up with TRBD2. Germline V gene lookup returns CDR1 LNHNV and CDR2 YYDKDF (reference sequence). CDR3 size: 15 residues. The ends lost 2 bases at V and 4 bases at J; junction bases unmatched: 2. The CDR3 loop reads CATSRTSGGPDTQYF. In DNA form, the CDR3 reads TGTGCCACCAGCAGAACTAGCGGGGGACCAGATACGCAGTATTTT.

The chain couples TRBV5-4 to TRBJ1-1, with TRBD1 identical over 9 bases. Germline V gene sequence: CDR1 SGHNT, CDR2 YYREEE (reference sequence). J lost 0 bases, V lost 3 bases, and 6 bases had no gene match. The CDR3 has 16 amino acids. This chain's CDR3 is CASSSGGQGMNTEAFF. The CDR3 bases are TGTGCCAGCAGCTCGGGAGGACAGGGGATGAACACTGAAGCTTTCTTT.

The chain recombines TRBV29-1 with TRBJ2-1, with 8 bases lining up with TRBD2. The CDR3 loop spans 15 amino acids. Per the germline V gene, CDR1 is SQVTM and CDR2 is ANQGSEA. The V gene end was trimmed by 2 bases and the J gene end by 4 bases; junction bases not matched to a gene: 7. This CDR3 is CSVEKGGGWYNEQFF. The CDR3 coding sequence is TGCAGCGTTGAAAAGGGCGGGGGGTGGTACAATGAGCAGTTCTTC.

DNA of the CDR3: TGTGCCAGCAGTCGGACAGTAGTCTCTGGAAACACCATATATTTT. This translates into CASSRTVVSGNTIYF. The chain is built from TRBV7-2 and TRBJ1-3; tentatively, D is TRBD1 (6 bases). Trimming shortened V by 6 bases and J by 0 bases, and 12 bases separated the two germline ends. Germline CDR1 reads SGHTA; CDR2 reads FQGNSA. The length of the CDR3 is 15 residues. Combining the CDR3 with reference TRBV7-2 and TRBJ1-3 gives the whole variable domain GAGVSQSPSNKVTEKGKDVELRCDPISGHTALYWYRQSLGQGLEFLIYFQGNSAPDKSGLPSDRFSAERTGGSVSTLTIQRTQQEDSAVYLCASSRTVVSGNTIYFGEGSWLTVV.